What follows are 14 T cell receptor beta chains derived from one specimen sequenced in a study of response to subunit inactivated influenza vaccine. TCRdb called the RT-PCR reads again in MiXCR, with one record for every CDR3 protein. This table holds 550,000 to 650,000 distinct CDR3 sequences, roughly 12% found once. The source was PBMCs from blood, collected on the day of vaccination. Receptor source: a man over 45 who received an inactivated influenza vaccine.

V usage is TRBV19 and J usage is TRBJ2-1; 10 bases map to TRBD2. In germline, CDR1 is LNHDA, CDR2 SQIVND (reference sequence). The CDR3 runs to 15 residues. V shed 4 bases and J 5 bases; nucleotides not matched to a gene: 5. The CDR3 DNA reads TGTGCCAGTAGTACTAGCGGGAGAGGGCACAATGAGCAGTTCTTC. Its protein product is CASSTSGRGHNEQFF.

The table lists this clonotype with a few counts. The CDR3, as DNA: TGCAGTGCTAGAGATTTTGAGGGAGCGGAAGGAAACACCATATATTTT. Translated, it gives CSARDFEGAEGNTIYF. The rearrangement uses TRBV20-1 and TRBJ1-3; the D is unclear. The germline V gene has CDR1 DFQATT and CDR2 SNEGSKA (reference sequence). The V end was cut by 0 bases, the J end by 4 bases, with 16 bases between. The CDR3 has 16 amino acids.

The rearrangement joins TRBV7-6 to TRBJ1-1, with unresolved D. This CDR3 has 15 amino acids. The V gene lost 3 bases and the J gene lost 2 bases, with 13 bases spanning the gap. CDR1 SGHVS and CDR2 FNYEAQ come from the germline V gene. The CDR3 region is CASSLIVSGNTEAFF. CDR3 nucleotides: TGTGCCAGCAGCTTGATAGTCTCGGGTAACACTGAAGCTTTCTTT.

This chain joins TRBV27 and TRBJ2-5; perhaps TRBD1 as D (5 bases). CDR3 length: 14 amino acids. Trimming removed 3 bases at V and 4 bases at J, with 12 bases between. Per the germline V gene, CDR1 is MNHEY and CDR2 is SMNVEV (reference sequence). CDR3 sequence (DNA): TGTGCCAGCAGTTTGGGGTGGGGCGTAGAGACCCAGTACTTC. Encoded protein: CASSLGWGVETQYF.

The V call is TRBV5-1, the J call TRBJ2-3; no definite D call. Germline-derived CDR1 and CDR2 are SGHRS and YFSETQ. Trimming stripped 4 bases from V and 0 bases from J, with 18 bases between. The CDR3 consists of 17 residues. The CDR3, as DNA: TGCGCCAGCAGCCCTGAACCAGGAACTTTTAGCACAGATACGCAGTATTTT. Its translation is CASSPEPGTFSTDTQYF.

This clonotype was counted many times. The V gene is TRBV2, the J gene TRBJ1-3, with 8 bases fitting TRBD1. From germline, CDR1 is SNHLY and CDR2 FYNNEI. Germline trimming cut 3 bases from V and 0 bases from J; bases unmatched to any gene: 4. The CDR3 extends over 16 amino acids. CDR3 in amino acids: CASSEDRVRSGNTIYF. CDR3 DNA sequence: TGTGCCAGCAGTGAGGACAGGGTACGCTCTGGAAACACCATATATTTT.

This clonotype was counted at least ten times. The V gene is TRBV5-6, the J gene TRBJ2-5, with unresolved D. CDR3 length: 12 amino acids. Trimming removed 2 bases at V and 5 bases at J, with 7 bases between. CDR1 and CDR2 from the germline V gene are SGHDT and YYEEEE. CDR3 in DNA: TGTGCCAGCAGCTTATACTGGGAGACCCAGTACTTC. Its protein product is CASSLYWETQYF.

This clonotype came up a few times. The gene calls are TRBV6-5 and TRBJ2-5; the D gene is possibly TRBD1 (5 bases). The length of the CDR3 is 14 residues. Germline V gives CDR1 MNHEY, CDR2 SVGAGI. V lost 0 bases and J 4 bases, leaving 9 bases between the germline ends. This chain's CDR3 is CASSYSARGETQYF. The CDR3 region has the DNA TGTGCCAGCAGTTACTCGGCTAGGGGAGAGACCCAGTACTTC.

V gene TRBV11-2 combines with J gene TRBJ2-3; 7 bases are a match to TRBD2. J lost 5 bases, V lost 4 bases, and 9 bases had no gene match. This CDR3 region has 15 residues. Germline loops: CDR1 SGHAT, CDR2 FQNNGV. CDR3 DNA: TGTGCCAGCAGCTCCGGGACTACCTTGAGAGATACGCAGTATTTT. It yields the protein CASSSGTTLRDTQYF.

This clonotype was recorded at least ten times. The chain combines TRBV6-4 with TRBJ2-3; D is unclear. The germline V gene encodes CDR1 MRHNA and CDR2 SNTAGT. Deletions cut 4 bases from V and 2 bases from J, with 10 bases between. The CDR3 length is 14 residues. The CDR3 DNA reads as TGTGCCAGCAGTGCCGACTCTCACACAGATACGCAGTATTTT. Amino acid sequence: CASSADSHTDTQYF.

The V call is TRBV6-2 or TRBV6-3, the J call TRBJ1-5; D is perhaps TRBD1 (5 bases). The CDR3 loop spans 17 amino acids. Germline V lookup: CDR1 MNHEY, CDR2 SVGEGT. V was pared by 4 bases and J by 0 bases, with 16 bases between. The CDR3 is CASSSTFRQNSNQPQHF. Written as DNA, the CDR3 is TGTGCCAGCAGTTCGACTTTTCGACAGAATAGCAATCAGCCCCAGCATTTT.

This clonotype was observed a handful of times. The gene calls are TRBV12-3 or TRBV12-4 and TRBJ2-2; 7 bases are shared with TRBD2. CDR3 length equals 14 residues. J lost 2 bases, V lost 6 bases, and 3 bases had no gene match. CDR3 nucleotide sequence: TGTGCCAGCAGCCGGGACTATAACACCGGGGAGCTGTTTTTT. Its protein is CASSRDYNTGELFF.

V gene TRBV4-2 combines with J gene TRBJ2-1; 9 bases map to TRBD2. With V trimmed by 2 bases and J by 4 bases, 3 bases remained unmatched. There are 15 residues in the CDR3. Germline V gene sequence: CDR1 LGHNA, CDR2 YNFKEQ. The CDR3 sequence: CASSQLLAGYNEQFF. The CDR3 coding sequence is TGTGCCAGCAGCCAATTGCTAGCGGGATACAATGAGCAGTTCTTC.

This clonotype occurred a few times. CDR3 protein: CATSRYRDRGYEQYF. The CDR3 nucleotides are TGTGCCACCAGCAGGTACCGGGACAGGGGCTACGAGCAGTACTTC. The chain recombines TRBV15 with TRBJ2-7; 10 bases are shared with TRBD1. V was pared by 3 bases and J by 3 bases, with 5 bases of the junction left unmatched. The CDR3 is 15 amino acids. Germline-derived CDR1 and CDR2 are LNHNV and YYDKDF (reference sequence).